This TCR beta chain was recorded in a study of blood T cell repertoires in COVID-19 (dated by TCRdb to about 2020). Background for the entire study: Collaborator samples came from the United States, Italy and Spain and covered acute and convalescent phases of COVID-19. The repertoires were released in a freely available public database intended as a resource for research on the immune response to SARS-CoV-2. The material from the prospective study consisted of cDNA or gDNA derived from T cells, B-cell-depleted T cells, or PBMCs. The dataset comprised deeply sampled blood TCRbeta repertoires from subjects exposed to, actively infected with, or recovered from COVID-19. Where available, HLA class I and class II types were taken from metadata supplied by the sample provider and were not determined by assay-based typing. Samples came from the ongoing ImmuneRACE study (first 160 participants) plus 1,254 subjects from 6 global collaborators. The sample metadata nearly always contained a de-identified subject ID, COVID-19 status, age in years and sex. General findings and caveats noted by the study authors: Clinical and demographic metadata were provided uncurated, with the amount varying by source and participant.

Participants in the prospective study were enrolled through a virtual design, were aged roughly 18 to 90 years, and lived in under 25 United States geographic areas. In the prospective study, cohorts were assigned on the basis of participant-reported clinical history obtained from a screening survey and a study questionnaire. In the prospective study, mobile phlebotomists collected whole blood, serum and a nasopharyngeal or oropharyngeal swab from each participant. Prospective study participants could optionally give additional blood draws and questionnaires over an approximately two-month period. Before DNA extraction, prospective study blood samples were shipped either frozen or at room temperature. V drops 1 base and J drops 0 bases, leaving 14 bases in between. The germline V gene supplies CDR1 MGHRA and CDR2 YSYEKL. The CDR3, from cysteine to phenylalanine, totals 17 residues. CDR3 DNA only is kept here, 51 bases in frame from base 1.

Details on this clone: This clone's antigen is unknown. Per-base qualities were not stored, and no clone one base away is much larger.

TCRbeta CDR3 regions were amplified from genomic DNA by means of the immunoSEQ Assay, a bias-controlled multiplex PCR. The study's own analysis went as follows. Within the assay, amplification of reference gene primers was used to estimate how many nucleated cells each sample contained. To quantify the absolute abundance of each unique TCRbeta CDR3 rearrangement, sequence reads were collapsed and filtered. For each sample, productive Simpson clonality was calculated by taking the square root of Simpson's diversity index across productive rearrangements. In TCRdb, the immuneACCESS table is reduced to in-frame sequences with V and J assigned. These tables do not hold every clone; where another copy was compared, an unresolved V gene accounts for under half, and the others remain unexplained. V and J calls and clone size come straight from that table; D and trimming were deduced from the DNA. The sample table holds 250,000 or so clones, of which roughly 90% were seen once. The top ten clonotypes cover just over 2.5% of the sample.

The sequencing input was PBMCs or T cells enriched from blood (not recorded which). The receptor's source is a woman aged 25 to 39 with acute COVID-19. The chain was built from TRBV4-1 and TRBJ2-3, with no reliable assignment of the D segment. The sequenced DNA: TGCGCCAGCAGCCAAGTAATGGCTGGCCCTAGCACAGATACGCAGTATTTT. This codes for CASSQVMAGPSTDTQYF.